Following are 3 T cell receptor beta chains from one sample sequenced in a study of T cells after yellow fever vaccination (dated by TCRdb to between 2018 and 2021). This specimen's treatment or condition label, per the study, means: live attenuated yellow fever vaccine strain. Receptor libraries were prepared by 5' RACE. The listed sequencing device is Illumina HiSeq 2500. TCRdb's own reprocessing of the public reads used fastp at Q25 and MiXCR and kept productive beta chains. Here each entry gathers all rows of one CDR3 protein and keeps the most common genes and DNA. For this sample the table gives 620,000 or so distinct CDR3 sequences, of which less than 20% were detected only once. The ten largest make up approximately 15% of the sample. Sequenced material: PBMCs, taken 4 to 6 days after the first yellow fever vaccination. The receptor source for this set is a man younger than 30 who received the YFV17D yellow fever vaccine.

This clonotype was seen a handful of times. This sequence joins TRBV6-5 and TRBJ1-1; 7 bases agree with TRBD1. V was pared by 1 base and J by 2 bases, with 10 bases of the junction left unmatched. The CDR3 contains 17 residues. Looked up from germline, CDR1 is MNHEY and CDR2 is SVGAGI. This chain's CDR3 is CASSYFSVGTVNTEAFF. CDR3 coding DNA: TGTGCCAGCAGTTACTTTTCCGTGGGGACAGTTAACACTGAAGCTTTCTTT.

This sequence joins TRBV12-3 or TRBV12-4 and TRBJ2-1; 9 bases fit TRBD2. J gave up 6 bases and V 6 bases, and 9 bases lay outside the gene matches. The CDR3 length is 15 residues. The DNA of the CDR3 is TGTGCCAGCAGCTTATGGCTAGCGGGGACCAATGAGCAGTTCTTC. Translated, it gives CASSLWLAGTNEQFF.

The chain combines TRBV7-2 with TRBJ1-2; perhaps TRBD1 as D (5 bases). This CDR3 region has 14 residues. Germline-derived CDR1 and CDR2 are SGHTA and FQGNSA. Trimming cost V 4 bases and J 4 bases, with 13 bases left between them. In nucleotides, the CDR3 is TGTGCCAGCAGCTCCGACCAGGGTCTCTATGGCTACACCTTC. Translation gives CASSSDQGLYGYTF.